The 26 T cell receptor beta chains below were found in one sample sequenced in a study of metastatic and nonmetastatic thyroid tumors. Among the patients, none had received any treatment before thyroid surgery. MiXCR re-clonotyped the PCR reads for TCRdb. The sample includes roughly 81,000 clones, 8.6% of them seen just once. The sequencing input was blood. Receptors were obtained from a female donor with papillary thyroid cancer or a benign thyroid nodule (not recorded which). Some clones in this sample may be carry-over from other donors' samples.

This clone was detected many times. The gene calls are TRBV6-4 and TRBJ2-5; TRBD2 matches at 9 bases. CDR1 and CDR2 (germline): MRHNA, SNTAGT. The CDR3 extends over 14 amino acids. The V gene end was trimmed by 3 bases and the J gene end by 1 base; junction bases not matched to a gene: 0. CDR3 DNA sequence: TGTGCCAGCAGTGAGCGGGGGGGCCAAGAGACCCAGTACTTC. It encodes CASSERGGQETQYF.

This clone was observed at least ten times. The chain couples TRBV19 to TRBJ2-7; 8 bases align to TRBD1. Per the germline V gene, CDR1 is LNHDA and CDR2 is SQIVND (reference sequence). The CDR3 spans 16 residues. The trim removed 5 bases at V and 3 bases at J, leaving 12 bases unmatched. The CDR3 region is CASSRRAGGDSYEQYF. The CDR3 coding sequence is TGTGCCAGTAGTCGTCGCGCAGGGGGCGATAGCTACGAGCAGTACTTC.

The table lists this clone with many counts. The chain has TRBV12-3 or TRBV12-4 and TRBJ2-2; TRBD1 matches 8 bases. V lost 6 bases, J lost 4 bases, and 7 bases stayed unmatched. The CDR3 totals 15 residues. The CDR3 spells CASRSTGDGTGELFF. In DNA, the CDR3 is TGTGCCAGCAGGTCGACAGGGGATGGCACCGGGGAGCTGTTTTTT.

This clone was seen only a few times. At one of its ends the junction is not consistent with the germline gene, which may arise from a read error. In the same sample, other DNA sequences code for this CDR3. V usage is TRBV6-7 and J usage is TRBJ2-2, with D perhaps given as TRBD1 or TRBD2 (5 bases each). TRBV6-7 is given ORF status, its function remaining uncertain. This CDR3 is 18 amino acids long. The CDR3, as DNA: TGTGCCAGCAGTTACTCGAATAGAGCTGGGGGAGAACACCGGGGAGCTGTTTTT. It encodes CASSYSNRAGGEHRGAVF.

The table lists this clone with many counts. The chain combines TRBV20-1 with TRBJ1-3, with 8 positions matching TRBD1. Looked up from germline, CDR1 is DFQATT and CDR2 is SNEGSKA (reference sequence). Trimming at V came to 6 bases and at J to 7 bases, leaving 8 bases not matched to a gene. CDR3 size: 13 residues. The CDR3 here is CSAMGQVKNTIYF. Written as DNA, the CDR3 is TGCAGTGCGATGGGACAGGTGAAGAACACCATATATTTT.

In this sample, this clone turned up many times. The genes are TRBV13 and TRBJ2-7, with TRBD1 identical over 9 bases. Germline CDR1 is PRHDT and CDR2 is FYEKMQ (reference sequence). This CDR3 comprises 14 residues. With V trimmed by 7 bases and J by 6 bases, 10 bases remained unmatched. The CDR3 DNA reads as TGTGCCAGCAAAGAAACGGGACAGGGTGCCGAGCAGTACTTC. It yields the protein CASKETGQGAEQYF.

This clone was observed many times. The chain combines TRBV9 with TRBJ1-1; no clear D. Trimming shortened V by 0 bases and J by 5 bases, and 11 bases separated the two germline ends. The CDR3 covers 14 residues. From germline, CDR1 is SGDLS and CDR2 YYNGEE. For the CDR3, the DNA is TGTGCCAGCAGCGTAGAGAGGGATTGGACTGAAGCTTTCTTT. Translating gives CASSVERDWTEAFF.

The table lists this clone with many counts. The chain couples TRBV6-1 to TRBJ1-6; 9 bases fit TRBD1. Germline V gives CDR1 MNHNS, CDR2 SASEGT. With V trimmed by 6 bases and J by 7 bases, 4 bases remained unmatched. CDR3 length equals 14 residues. Here the CDR3 reads CASRGQGLNSPLHF. The CDR3 nucleotides are TGTGCCAGCAGGGGACAGGGACTGAATTCACCCCTCCACTTT.

This clone was recorded many times. The J gene is TRBJ2-3, the V gene TRBV24-1; unclear D gene. V dropped 4 bases and J dropped 4 bases, with 8 bases sitting between them. The CDR3 has 13 amino acids. Germline V gives CDR1 KGHDR, CDR2 SFDVKD. The CDR3, as DNA: TGTGCCACCAGTGACCCCGGGTCAGATACGCAGTATTTT. This gives the protein CATSDPGSDTQYF.

This clone has just a few counts. The chain combines TRBV20-1 with TRBJ1-6; no firm D call. CDR1 is DFQATT and CDR2 is SNEGSKA in the germline V gene (reference sequence). Trimming removed 3 bases from V and 5 bases from J, with 17 bases in between. The CDR3 extends over 16 amino acids. The CDR3 is CSASPRKGLNNSPLHF. The CDR3 coding sequence is TGCAGTGCTAGTCCAAGGAAAGGCCTTAATAATTCACCCCTCCACTTT.

This clone was detected many times. The chain links TRBV7-9 to TRBJ1-1, with 7 positions matching TRBD1. V shed 4 bases, J shed 4 bases, and the junction held 9 bases outside the gene matches. Looked up from germline, CDR1 is SEHNR and CDR2 is FQNEAQ (reference sequence). This CDR3 region has 15 residues. The CDR3 coding sequence is TGTGCCAGCAGCTCAGATGTGGCAGGGGGCACTGAAGCTTTCTTT. This encodes CASSSDVAGGTEAFF.

This clone was seen at least ten times. CDR3 sequence reads: CASSGSGGFSTDTQYF. The DNA for the CDR3 is TGTGCCAGCAGCGGTAGCGGGGGATTTTCCACAGATACGCAGTATTTT. The chain recombines TRBV7-2 with TRBJ2-3; 9 positions match TRBD2. The CDR3 is made up of 16 amino acids. Per germline, CDR1 SGHTA and CDR2 FQGNSA. V lost 5 bases to trimming and J lost 2 bases; unmatched junction nucleotides: 8.

This clone was observed many times. The gene calls are TRBV20-1 and TRBJ2-7; D is uncertain. V lost 3 bases, J lost 2 bases, and 14 bases lay in between. Germline CDR1 and CDR2: DFQATT and SNEGSKA (reference sequence). The CDR3 contains 14 residues. DNA for the CDR3: TGCAGTGCTAGTATCGGACGGAATCCCTACGAGCAGTACTTC. It specifies CSASIGRNPYEQYF.

This clone was counted between two and nine times. This may be a read error, as it is one base from a much larger clone. This chain links TRBV3-1 with TRBJ2-7; tentative D call: TRBD1 (5 bases). The CDR3 has 18 residues. V gave up 1 base and J gave up 0 bases, with 19 bases separating them. Germline values: CDR1 LGHDT, CDR2 YNNKEL (reference sequence). CDR3 protein: CASSQGGVGPISSYEQYF. The CDR3 DNA reads as TGTGCCAGCAGCCAAGGAGGTGTGGGGCCAATAAGCTCCTACGAGCAGTACTTC.

V usage is TRBV12-5 and J usage is TRBJ1-1, with D hard to call. This CDR3 is built from 13 residues. Germline CDR1 reads LGHNT; CDR2 reads FRNRAP. The ends were cut back, 7 bases at V and 3 bases at J, with 12 bases in the middle. CDR3 loop: CASATTYYTEAFF. The CDR3, as DNA: TGTGCTAGTGCCACTACATATTACACTGAAGCTTTCTTT.

The sample holds many counts of this clone. V and J are TRBV5-1 and TRBJ2-5; a possible D gene is TRBD2 (5 bases). This CDR3 is built from 13 residues. Germline V gives CDR1 SGHRS, CDR2 YFSETQ. Trimming cost V 6 bases and J 3 bases, with 12 bases left between them. The CDR3 DNA reads TGCGCCAGCACCATGGAGGCCGAAGAGACCCAGTACTTC. Amino acid sequence: CASTMEAEETQYF.

This chain joins TRBV19 and TRBJ1-1; D is perhaps TRBD1 (5 bases). There are 13 residues in the CDR3. Germline V gene data show CDR1 as LNHDA and CDR2 as SQIVND (reference sequence). The V gene lost 6 bases and the J gene lost 4 bases, with 12 bases spanning the gap. CDR3 DNA sequence: TGTGCCAGTAGCCGGCGAGGGGTCACTGAAGCTTTCTTT. Translating it yields CASSRRGVTEAFF. Full variable domain (remainder filled in from reference TRBV19 and TRBJ1-1): DGGITQSPKYLFRKEGQNVTLSCEQNLNHDAMYWYRQDPGQGLRLIYYSQIVNDFQKGDIAEGYSVSREKKESFPLTVTSAQKNPTAFYLCASSRRGVTEAFFGQGTRLTVV.

This clone has a handful of counts. Sequence at one end of the junction differs from germline and may be a read error. This rearrangement joins TRBV20-1 to TRBJ1-3, with D unclear. The CDR3 runs to 12 residues. Germline V gives CDR1 DFQATT, CDR2 SNEGSKA (reference sequence). CDR3 nucleotides: TGCAGTGCGAGAGGCGGAGAAGACACCATATATTTT. Protein sequence: CSARGGEDTIYF.

In this sample, this clone turned up many times. The chain combines TRBV7-9 with TRBJ1-2; unclear D gene. The CDR3 covers 13 residues. Trimming cost V 1 base and J 2 bases, with 5 bases left between them. CDR1 is SEHNR, CDR2 FQNEAQ, per germline (reference sequence). The CDR3 nucleotides are TGTGCCAGCAGCTTAGAAGGGAACTATGGCTACACCTTC. Translated, it gives CASSLEGNYGYTF.

This clone was observed a handful of times. This may be a read error, as it is one base from a much larger clone. Within the sample, other DNA sequences also encode this same CDR3. The chain joins TRBV19 to TRBJ1-2; TRBD1 is a possible D gene (6 bases). CDR1 LNHDA and CDR2 SQIVND come from the germline V gene (reference sequence). There are 11 residues in the CDR3. V was shortened by 9 bases and J by 8 bases, with 13 bases between the two germline ends. The CDR3 protein is CASQDSYGYTF. In nucleotides, the CDR3 is TGTGCCAGCCAGGACAGCTACGGCTACACCTTC.

This clone was seen a few times. The V and J genes are TRBV20-1 and TRBJ1-1; the D gene is possibly TRBD1 (6 bases). Per germline, CDR1 DFQATT and CDR2 SNEGSKA (reference sequence). V was pared by 3 bases and J by 1 base, with 15 bases between. The length of the CDR3 is 15 residues. As DNA, the CDR3 is TGCAGTGCTAGGGATAATCCGGGACAGAACACTGAAGCTTTCTTT. It is translated as CSARDNPGQNTEAFF.

The sample holds a few counts of this clone. This may come from a read error, since a much larger clone is one base off. The same CDR3 arises from other DNA sequences in this sample as well. The chain links TRBV2 to TRBJ1-4, with a weak D call TRBD1 (5 bases). CDR3 size: 12 residues. Germline V gives CDR1 SNHLY, CDR2 FYNNEI. The CDR3, as DNA: TGTGCAAGTCAGGGCGGTGGTGAAAAACTGTTTTTT. Its translation is CASQGGGEKLFF. The full variable domain, rest sourced from reference TRBV2 and TRBJ1-4, is EPEVTQTPSHQVTQMGQEVILRCVPISNHLYFYWYRQILGQKVEFLVSFYNNEISEKSEIFDDQFSVERPDGSNFTLKIRSTKLEDSAMYFCASQGGGEKLFFGSGTQLSVL.

This clone has a count of ten or more. The gene calls are TRBV20-1 and TRBJ1-5; no clear D. CDR1 is DFQATT and CDR2 is SNEGSKA in the germline V gene (reference sequence). The CDR3 sequence is 15 residues long. Between the trimmed V and J ends, which lost 5 bases and 1 base, there was a span of 15 bases. CDR3 DNA: TGCAGTGCTGCAACCGGGGTTTGGAGCAATCAGCCCCAGCATTTT. It yields the protein CSAATGVWSNQPQHF.

Many counts were recorded for this clone. The chain recombines TRBV18 with TRBJ1-1, with TRBD1 matching 9 bases. This CDR3 comprises 14 residues. With V trimmed by 5 bases and J by 7 bases, 8 bases remained unmatched. Germline assignment: CDR1 KGHSH and CDR2 LQKENI. CDR3 DNA: TGTGCCAGCTCATCGACAGGGGGGGGAGATGAAGCTTTCTTT. Protein: CASSSTGGGDEAFF.

The chain couples TRBV6-1 to TRBJ2-1; D call uncertain. With 9 bases removed from V and 6 bases from J, the gap between germline ends came to 9 bases. The CDR3 runs to 11 residues. Per the germline V gene, CDR1 is MNHNS and CDR2 is SASEGT. The chain's CDR3 is CASSPANEQFF. The CDR3 DNA follows: TGTGCCAGTAGCCCAGCCAATGAGCAGTTCTTC.

This clone was counted many times. The chain is built from TRBV5-1 and TRBJ2-5; possibly TRBD2 for D (5 bases). The CDR3 covers 18 residues. Trimming shortened V by 0 bases and J by 1 base, and 19 bases separated the two germline ends. Germline V gives CDR1 SGHRS, CDR2 YFSETQ. DNA for the CDR3: TGCGCCAGCAGCTTGGCCTTAGGACTTAACACCCTCCAAGAGACCCAGTACTTC. Its protein is CASSLALGLNTLQETQYF.